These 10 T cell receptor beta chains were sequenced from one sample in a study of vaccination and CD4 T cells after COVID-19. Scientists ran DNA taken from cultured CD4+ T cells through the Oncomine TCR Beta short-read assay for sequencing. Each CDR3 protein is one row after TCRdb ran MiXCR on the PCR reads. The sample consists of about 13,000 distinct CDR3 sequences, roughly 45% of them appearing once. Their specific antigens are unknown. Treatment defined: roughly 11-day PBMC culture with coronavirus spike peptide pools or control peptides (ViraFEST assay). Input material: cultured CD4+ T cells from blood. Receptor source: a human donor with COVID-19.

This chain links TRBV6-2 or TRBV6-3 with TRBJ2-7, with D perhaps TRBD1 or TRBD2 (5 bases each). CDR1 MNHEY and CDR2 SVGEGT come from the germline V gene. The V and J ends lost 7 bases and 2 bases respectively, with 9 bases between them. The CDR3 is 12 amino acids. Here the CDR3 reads CASKGSPYEQYF. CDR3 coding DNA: TGTGCCAGCAAGGGGAGCCCCTACGAGCAGTACTTC.

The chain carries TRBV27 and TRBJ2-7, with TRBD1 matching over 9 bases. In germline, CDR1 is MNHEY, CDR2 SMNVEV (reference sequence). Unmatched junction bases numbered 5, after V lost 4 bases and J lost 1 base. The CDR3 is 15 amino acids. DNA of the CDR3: TGTGCCAGCAGTTCTGCGACAGGGGGTTCCTACGAGCAGTACTTC. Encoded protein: CASSSATGGSYEQYF.

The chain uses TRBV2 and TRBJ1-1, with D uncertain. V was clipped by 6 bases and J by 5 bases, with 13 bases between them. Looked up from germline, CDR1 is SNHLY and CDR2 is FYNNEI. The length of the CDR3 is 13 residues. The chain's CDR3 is CASRPERETEAFF. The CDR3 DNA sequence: TGTGCCAGCAGGCCCGAGAGGGAAACTGAAGCTTTCTTT.

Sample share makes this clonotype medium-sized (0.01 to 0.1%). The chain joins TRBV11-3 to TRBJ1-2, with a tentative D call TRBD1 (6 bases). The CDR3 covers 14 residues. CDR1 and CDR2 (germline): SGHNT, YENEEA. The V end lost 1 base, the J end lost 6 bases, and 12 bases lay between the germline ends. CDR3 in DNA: TGTGCCAGCAGCTTAGGCAGGCCAGGGGATGGCTACACCTTC. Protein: CASSLGRPGDGYTF. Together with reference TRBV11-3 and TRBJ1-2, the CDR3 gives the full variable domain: EAGVVQSPRYKIIEKKQPVAFWCNPISGHNTLYWYLQNLGQGPELLIRYENEEAVDDSQLPKDRFSAERLKGVDSTLKIQPAELGDSAVYLCASSLGRPGDGYTFGSGTRLTVV.

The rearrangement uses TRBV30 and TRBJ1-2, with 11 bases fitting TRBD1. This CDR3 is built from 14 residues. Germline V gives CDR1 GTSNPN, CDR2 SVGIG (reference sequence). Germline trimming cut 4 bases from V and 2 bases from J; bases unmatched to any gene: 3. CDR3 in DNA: TGTGCCTGGATAGGGGACAGGGGGAACTATGGCTACACCTTC. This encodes CAWIGDRGNYGYTF.

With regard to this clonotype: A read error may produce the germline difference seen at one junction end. The CDR3 bases are TGTGCCACCAGCAGAGACAGGGCGGGAGTCGACTTC. Translated, it gives CATSRDRAGVDF. The chain carries TRBV15 and TRBJ2-7; 7 bases are shared with TRBD2. This CDR3 has 12 residues. From germline, CDR1 is LNHNV and CDR2 YYDKDF (reference sequence). The full variable domain, in which reference TRBV15 and TRBJ2-7 provide the parts outside the CDR3, is DAMVIQNPRYQVTQFGKPVTLSCSQTLNHNVMYWYQQKSSQAPKLLFHYYDKDFNNEADTPDNFQSRRPNTSFCFLDIRSPGLGDTAMYLCATSRDRAGVDFGPGTRLTVT.

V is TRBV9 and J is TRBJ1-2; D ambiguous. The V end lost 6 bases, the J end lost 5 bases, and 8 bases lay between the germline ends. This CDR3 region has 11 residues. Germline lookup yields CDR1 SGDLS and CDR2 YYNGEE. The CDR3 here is CASTSDYGYTF. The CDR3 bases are TGTGCCAGCACGAGCGATTATGGCTACACCTTC.

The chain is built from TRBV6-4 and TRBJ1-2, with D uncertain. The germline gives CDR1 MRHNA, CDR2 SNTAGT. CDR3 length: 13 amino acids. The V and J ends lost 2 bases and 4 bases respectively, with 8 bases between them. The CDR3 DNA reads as TGTGCCAGCAGTGACGGGATCGGCTATGGCTACACCTTC. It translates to CASSDGIGYGYTF.

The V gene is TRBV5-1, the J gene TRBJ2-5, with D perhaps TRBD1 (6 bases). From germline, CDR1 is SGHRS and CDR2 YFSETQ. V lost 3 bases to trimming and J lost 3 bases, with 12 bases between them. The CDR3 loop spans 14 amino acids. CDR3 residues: CASSSNTGKETQYF. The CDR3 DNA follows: TGCGCCAGCAGCTCTAATACAGGGAAAGAGACCCAGTACTTC.

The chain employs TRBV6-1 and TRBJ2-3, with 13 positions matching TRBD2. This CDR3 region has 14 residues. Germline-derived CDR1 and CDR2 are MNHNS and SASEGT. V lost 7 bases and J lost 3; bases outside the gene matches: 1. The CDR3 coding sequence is TGTGCCAGCAAGACTAGCGGGGGGACAGATACGCAGTATTTT. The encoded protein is CASKTSGGTDTQYF.